These T cell receptor beta chains were read from a single sample in a study of cytomegalovirus exposure and HLA in healthy donors. The repertoire was sequenced with immunoSEQ multiplex PCR; TCRdb's copy has only in-frame clones and lacks some. This table has about 140,000 clones, just over 90% appearing once. The sequenced sample consisted of PBMCs. Every receptor here comes from a man between 18 and 29 years old in good health and CMV-seronegative. Each CDR3 is given with its conserved first and last residue. The order of the fields is V gene, J gene, CDR3 protein.

v_gene: TRBV2; j_gene: TRBJ1-1; CDR3aa: CASSESFLSNTEAFF
v_gene: TRBV25-1; j_gene: TRBJ1-1; CDR3aa: CASSLGAPNTEAFF
v_gene: TRBV11-1; j_gene: TRBJ1-2; CDR3aa: CASSPLPDRAKWNGYTF
v_gene: TRBV5-1; j_gene: TRBJ2-7; CDR3aa: CASSSGQTYEQYF
v_gene: TRBV19; j_gene: TRBJ2-3; CDR3aa: CASSSGLASDTQYF
v_gene: TRBV6-6; j_gene: TRBJ2-7; CDR3aa: CASSYGRGNLGEQYF
v_gene: TRBV5-6; j_gene: TRBJ1-1; CDR3aa: CASSPQGTGRWAFF
v_gene: TRBV10-2; j_gene: TRBJ2-1; CDR3aa: CASSVAGGNEQFF
v_gene: TRBV5-1; j_gene: TRBJ2-3; CDR3aa: CASSFGGYTDTQYF
v_gene: TRBV4-1; j_gene: TRBJ2-3; CDR3aa: CASSQVAGDPTDTQYF
v_gene: TRBV2; j_gene: TRBJ2-2; CDR3aa: CASSIGLAGENGELFF
v_gene: TRBV27; j_gene: TRBJ2-2; CDR3aa: CASSLLTSANTGELFF
v_gene: TRBV18; j_gene: TRBJ2-7; CDR3aa: CASSPLEYEQYF
v_gene: TRBV7-2; j_gene: TRBJ1-5; CDR3aa: CASSGVGPHQPQHF
v_gene: TRBV5-1; j_gene: TRBJ1-2; CDR3aa: CASSLAFQYGYTF
v_gene: TRBV11-3; j_gene: TRBJ2-1; CDR3aa: CASSPIAGSPGNEQFF
v_gene: TRBV2; j_gene: TRBJ2-2; CDR3aa: CASRGAGWQGELFF
v_gene: TRBV11-2; j_gene: TRBJ1-5; CDR3aa: CASSRTAGGNQPQHF
v_gene: TRBV2; j_gene: TRBJ2-1; CDR3aa: CASRTGTISYNEQFF
v_gene: TRBV4-3; j_gene: TRBJ1-5; CDR3aa: CASSQEFRGNQPQHF